One sample yielded the 13 T cell receptor beta chains listed below, sequenced in a study of T cell responses to AZD1222 COVID-19 vaccine. Repertoires were generated with immunoSEQ multiplex PCR, while TCRdb's copy carries only in-frame clones and drops some. The sample contains roughly 120,000 clones, around 92% of which appear only once. The sequencing here drew on peripheral blood, taken on day 0 of AZD1222 vaccination. The receptors here all came from an adult in good health.

The chain recombines TRBV7-6 with TRBJ2-7, with 8 bases that match TRBD1. V lost 5 bases to trimming and J lost 0 bases; unmatched junction nucleotides: 9. CDR1 SGHVS and CDR2 FNYEAQ come from the germline V gene. The CDR3 has 16 residues. The CDR3 coding sequence is TGTGCCAGCAGCCCACGACAGGGGCACAGCTCCTACGAGCAGTACTTC. Translation gives CASSPRQGHSSYEQYF. The full variable domain, with the rest looked up from reference TRBV7-6 and TRBJ2-7, is GAGVSQSPRYKVTKRGQDVALRCDPISGHVSLYWYRQALGQGPEFLTYFNYEAQQDKSGLPNDRFSAERPEGSISTLTIQRTEQRDSAMYRCASSPRQGHSSYEQYFGPGTRLTVT.

The genes are TRBV2 and TRBJ1-5, with 7 positions matching TRBD1. This CDR3 is 15 amino acids long. J gave up 3 bases and V 5 bases, and 7 bases lay outside the gene matches. Germline V gene lookup returns CDR1 SNHLY and CDR2 FYNNEI. The CDR3 loop reads CASSSDRAYNQPQHF. The CDR3 DNA reads TGTGCCAGCAGTAGCGACAGGGCCTACAATCAGCCCCAGCATTTT.

This chain connects TRBV9 to TRBJ2-7; D remains unclear. The CDR3 covers 14 residues. Germline V gives CDR1 SGDLS, CDR2 YYNGEE. V lost 6 bases and J 3 bases, leaving 16 bases between the germline ends. The CDR3 DNA follows: TGTGCCAGCAACTTCGTCCGCCATGGCTACGAGCAGTACTTC. This encodes CASNFVRHGYEQYF. Full variable domain (rest looked up from reference TRBV9 and TRBJ2-7): DSGVTQTPKHLITATGQRVTLRCSPRSGDLSVYWYQQSLDQGLQFLIQYYNGEERAKGNILERFSAQQFPDLHSELNLSSLELGDSALYFCASNFVRHGYEQYFGPGTRLTVT.

The chain uses TRBV9 and TRBJ2-7; D is possibly TRBD1 or TRBD2 (7 bases each). CDR1 and CDR2 (germline): SGDLS, YYNGEE. The length of the CDR3 is 14 residues. V lost 4 bases and J 6 bases, leaving 17 bases between the germline ends. The CDR3 loop reads CASSQGGGGSEQYF. DNA for the CDR3: TGTGCCAGCAGCCAGGGGGGAGGGGGCTCCGAGCAGTACTTC.

This clone was found a few times. The chain joins TRBV7-9 to TRBJ1-4, with D unresolved. V was trimmed by 1 base and J by 6 bases, leaving 9 bases between them. This CDR3 is built from 14 residues. CDR1 and CDR2 from the germline V gene are SEHNR and FQNEAQ (reference sequence). This CDR3 is CASSLEGGDEKLFF. CDR3 coding DNA: TGTGCCAGCAGCTTAGAGGGAGGCGATGAAAAACTGTTTTTT.

This clone showed up just once. The chain recombines TRBV19 with TRBJ2-4, with 8 bases fitting TRBD1. CDR3 length: 20 residues. Germline-derived CDR1 and CDR2 are LNHDA and SQIVND (reference sequence). J lost 1 base, V lost 1 base, and 15 bases had no gene match. In DNA, the CDR3 is TGTGCCAGTAGTATAGGGTTAGTCCAGGGGGCCGGTTTGGCCAAAAACATTCAGTACTTC. It is translated as CASSIGLVQGAGLAKNIQYF.

The genes are TRBV10-3 and TRBJ2-7; D may be TRBD1 (5 bases). This CDR3 contains 12 residues. Germline V gene data show CDR1 as ENHRY and CDR2 as SYGVKD. The V gene lost 8 bases and the J gene lost 4 bases, with 12 bases spanning the gap. The CDR3 spells CAISGQGYEQYF. CDR3 DNA: TGTGCCATCTCGGGCCAGGGTTACGAGCAGTACTTC.

This clone has more than one count but fewer than ten. This sequence joins TRBV29-1 and TRBJ1-1; 7 positions match TRBD1. V was clipped by 7 bases and J by 2 bases; unmatched bases: 7. The CDR3 is made up of 13 amino acids. Germline V CDR1 and CDR2: SQVTM, ANQGSEA. This chain's CDR3 is CSAHRDRNTEAFF. In DNA, the CDR3 is TGCAGCGCCCACCGGGACAGAAACACTGAAGCTTTCTTT.

The J gene is TRBJ1-5, the V gene TRBV6-2 or TRBV6-3; D unresolved. CDR1 MNHEY and CDR2 SVGEGT come from the germline V gene. Trimming stripped 6 bases from V and 6 bases from J, with 9 bases between. CDR3 length equals 12 residues. The CDR3: CASSHLGQPQHF. The CDR3 DNA is TGTGCCAGCAGCCACCTGGGTCAGCCCCAGCATTTT.

The rearrangement uses TRBV29-1 and TRBJ2-1, with D perhaps given as TRBD1 or TRBD2 (5 bases each). The CDR3 spans 14 residues. V lost 4 bases and J 2 bases, leaving 12 bases between the germline ends. Per germline, CDR1 SQVTM and CDR2 ANQGSEA. The CDR3 region has the DNA TGCAGCGTTGTGAGTAGGGACGCCTACAATGAGCAGTTCTTC. The encoded protein is CSVVSRDAYNEQFF.

The chain joins TRBV6-6 to TRBJ2-1; 9 nucleotides line up with TRBD2. The germline V gene encodes CDR1 MNHNY and CDR2 SVGAGI (reference sequence). The J segment lost 7 bases and the V segment lost 2 bases, leaving 3 bases of the junction unmatched. The CDR3 runs to 14 residues. CDR3 sequence (DNA): TGTGCCAGCAGTTACGGGACTAGCCATAATGAGCAGTTCTTC. Translated, it gives CASSYGTSHNEQFF.

The CDR3 DNA sequence: TGCAGCGTTGCCGTAGCGGGGGCGTTATCCTACAATGAGCAGTTCTTC. Amino acids: CSVAVAGALSYNEQFF. This chain connects TRBV29-1 to TRBJ2-1; 9 bases map to TRBD2. The CDR3 has 16 amino acids. Germline assignment: CDR1 SQVTM and CDR2 ANQGSEA. The V and J ends lost 4 bases and 1 base, in that order; junction bases with no gene match: 8.

The chain couples TRBV10-1 to TRBJ1-1; 9 bases fit TRBD1. Per germline, CDR1 WNHNN and CDR2 SYGVQD (reference sequence). The J segment lost 8 bases and the V segment lost 3 bases, leaving 16 bases of the junction unmatched. CDR3 length: 17 amino acids. The CDR3 DNA is TGCGCCAGCAGTGACCCCGGTCCGACAGGGGGGTCATTGGAAGCTTTCTTT. Translated: CASSDPGPTGGSLEAFF.